Listed below are T cell receptor beta chains from one sample, sequenced in a study of identical twins. TCRdb called the 5' RACE reads again in MiXCR, with one record for every CDR3 protein. The table lists about 220,000 distinct CDR3 sequences, roughly 7.5% of them singletons. The same data also went into a second study, on yellow fever vaccine responses in identical twins.

The material sequenced was memory (CD45RO+) T cells sorted from blood. Receptor source: a woman younger than 30 in good health. Each CDR3 is given with its conserved first and last residue. D genes are given only for firm matches. Clone size, where shown, is once, few, many, or a class for clones that have expanded.

d_call j_call v_call clone_size cdr3_nt cdr3_aa
NA TRBJ2-3 TRBV11-2 few TGTGCCAGCAGCCCCCAGGTGGGCACAGATACGCAGTATTTT CASSPQVGTDTQYF
NA TRBJ2-3 TRBV11-2 many TGTGCCAGCAGAAATGACAGGGAGGGGACAGATACGCAGTATTTT CASRNDREGTDTQYF
NA TRBJ2-7 TRBV12-3/TRBV12-4 few TGTGCCAGCAGGTCACTCCCAGGGTCCGAGCAGTACTTC CASRSLPGSEQYF
TRBD1 TRBJ2-2 TRBV7-2 NA TGTGCCAGCAGCTTTGCGGACAGGCGGACGAACACCGGGGAGCTGTTTTTT CASSFADRRTNTGELFF
TRBD1 TRBJ2-2 TRBV20-1 NA TGCAGTGCTAGATCCGGGACAGGGGGCACCGGGGAGCTGTTTTTT CSARSGTGGTGELFF
NA TRBJ2-7 TRBV19 few TGTGCCAGTAGTATTGCGGCGGCCGTTGCGGGGGAGCAGTACTTC CASSIAAAVAGEQYF
NA TRBJ2-4 TRBV2 NA TGTGCCAGCAGTGAATCTAGGGGACTAGCCAAAAACATTCAGTACTTC CASSESRGLAKNIQYF
NA TRBJ2-6 TRBV28 NA TGTGCCAGCACCTCTGGGGCCAACGTCCTGACTTTC CASTSGANVLTF
NA TRBJ2-7 TRBV3-1 NA TGTGCCAGCAGCCTCGGTTGGGTGGAGGAGCAGTACTTC CASSLGWVEEQYF
TRBD2 TRBJ2-2 TRBV5-1 many TGCGCCAGCAGCGTTACCGGGACTAGCGTCACCGGGGAGCTGTTTTTT CASSVTGTSVTGELFF
TRBD1 TRBJ1-4 TRBV18 NA TGTGCCAGCTCACCACCTCCGGGACAGGGGCGTGAAAAACTGTTTTTT CASSPPPGQGREKLFF
NA TRBJ2-7 TRBV7-9 NA TGTGCCAGCAGCCATGAACCGGACTACGAGCAGTACTTC CASSHEPDYEQYF
NA TRBJ1-6 TRBV6-6 few TGTGCCAGCAGTACCCAGGGAGGCTCACCCCTCCACTTT CASSTQGGSPLHF
NA TRBJ2-3 TRBV9 many TGTGCCAGCAGCGTAGGTCTTAACCCATTGGGAGATACGCAGTATTTT CASSVGLNPLGDTQYF
TRBD1 TRBJ1-4 TRBV28 few TGTGCCAGCAGTTTCCAACAGGGGGATAATGAAAAACTGTTTTTT CASSFQQGDNEKLFF
TRBD2 TRBJ2-5 TRBV11-2 many TGTGCCAGCAGCTTAGGAGCCAGCGGGGGGGCATATGAGACCCAGTACTTC CASSLGASGGAYETQYF
NA TRBJ1-1 TRBV5-1 many TGCGCCAGCAGCTTGCAAACAGGGCGAAGGGACACTGAAGCTTTCTTT CASSLQTGRRDTEAFF
TRBD1 TRBJ2-7 TRBV6-1 few TGTGCCAGCAGCGCGACCCCGGGACAGGGGGCGTCCGAGCAGTACTTC CASSATPGQGASEQYF
TRBD2 TRBJ2-1 TRBV5-5 NA TGTGCCAGCAGCAACATTGTACTAGCGGGGGACCCTTTGGGTGAGCAGTTCTTC CASSNIVLAGDPLGEQFF
NA TRBJ1-2 TRBV18 few TGTGCCAGCTCTAAGGACCAGTATGGCTACACCTTC CASSKDQYGYTF
TRBD2 TRBJ2-7 TRBV6-1 NA TGTGCCAGCAGTGGACTCACTAGCGGGGGGGCCGAGCAGTACTTC CASSGLTSGGAEQYF
TRBD2 TRBJ2-1 TRBV3-1 NA TGTGCCAGCAGCCAACTGGGACGGACTAGCGGACGGGGCTCCTACAATGAGCAGTTCTTC CASSQLGRTSGRGSYNEQFF
NA TRBJ1-6 TRBV5-6 many TGTGCCAGCAGCTTGTTCGGGGGGCATTCACCCCTCCACTTT CASSLFGGHSPLHF
NA TRBJ2-4 TRBV19 NA TGTGCCAGTAGTATACAGGGCATTCAGTACTTC CASSIQGIQYF
TRBD1 TRBJ2-2 TRBV5-1 NA TGCGCCAGCAGCCTTAGACAGGGGGCCGGCGGGGAGCTGTTTTTT CASSLRQGAGGELFF
NA TRBJ2-7 TRBV20-1 NA TGCAGTGCTAGAGATGGAAATGGAGTGGACGGATCTAGCTCCTACGAGCAGTACTTC CSARDGNGVDGSSSYEQYF
NA TRBJ2-3 TRBV20-1 few TGCAGTGCTAGAGATCTGATCCCAGATACGCAGTATTTT CSARDLIPDTQYF